This T cell receptor (beta chain) is drawn from a study of blood T cell repertoires in COVID-19. Study as a whole: Acute and convalescent COVID-19 specimens originated in the United States, Italy and Spain.

V was pared by 5 bases and J by 3 bases, with 8 bases of the junction left unmatched. The germline gives CDR1 SGHAT, CDR2 FQNNGV. The CDR3 is 15 residues long. Measured with immunoSEQ multiplex PCR; TCRdb has only the in-frame clones, and not every one. The sample records 300,000 or so clones, 70% to 90% being singletons. This chain uses TRBV11-2 with TRBJ2-7; 9 bases agree with TRBD2. This receptor was taken from a woman between 45 and 65 years old with active or convalescent COVID-19. Sequences were obtained from peripheral blood. The CDR3 loop is CASSRIAGVNYEQYF. CDR3 nucleotides: TGTGCCAGCAGCCGTATAGCGGGAGTAAACTACGAGCAGTACTTC.